These 14 T cell receptor beta chains originate from one sample sequenced in a study of cytomegalovirus exposure and HLA in healthy donors. The study ran its PCR with 60 Vbeta and 13 Jbeta primers. TCRdb's copy holds only in-frame clones and misses some; the assay was immunoSEQ multiplex PCR. Of around 140,000 clones in the sample, around four fifths were seen once. The source material was PBMCs. These TCRs come from a woman in her fifties or sixties in good health and CMV-seropositive.

This sequence joins TRBV7-9 and TRBJ1-1; TRBD1 is a possible D gene (6 bases). Trimming cost V 6 bases and J 2 bases, with 10 bases left between them. This CDR3 has 13 amino acids. From germline, CDR1 is SEHNR and CDR2 FQNEAQ (reference sequence). Here the CDR3 DNA reads TGTGCCAGCAGTTCGGACAGCAACACTGAAGCTTTCTTT. This translates into CASSSDSNTEAFF.

This rearrangement joins TRBV7-9 to TRBJ1-5; D is uncertain. Between the trimmed V and J ends, which lost 3 bases and 4 bases, there was a span of 10 bases. This CDR3 spans 14 amino acids. Germline V lookup: CDR1 SEHNR, CDR2 FQNEAQ (reference sequence). The CDR3 DNA is TGTGCCAGCAGCTTCGCGCTGAGTAATCAGCCCCAGCATTTT. Encoded protein: CASSFALSNQPQHF.

V and J are TRBV28 and TRBJ2-1; tentative D call: TRBD1 (6 bases). The ends were cut back, 4 bases at V and 7 bases at J, with 20 bases in the middle. CDR1 and CDR2 (germline): MDHEN, SYDVKM. This CDR3 is 16 amino acids long. The CDR3 loop is CASSSPQGRGVNEQFF. CDR3 bases: TGTGCCAGCAGTTCCCCACAGGGACGAGGAGTGAATGAGCAGTTCTTC.

The chain employs TRBV27 and TRBJ2-7; D is unclear. V was trimmed by 4 bases and J by 1 base, leaving 14 bases between them. CDR1 MNHEY and CDR2 SMNVEV come from the germline V gene (reference sequence). There are 15 residues in the CDR3. In DNA form, the CDR3 reads TGTGCCAGCAGTTATATTCCAATCGGGTCCTACGAGCAGTACTTC. This translates into CASSYIPIGSYEQYF.

V and J are TRBV4-3 and TRBJ2-2; 10 nucleotides agree with TRBD2. The CDR3 is made up of 17 amino acids. Germline-derived CDR1 and CDR2 are LGHNA and YSLEER. Trimming at V came to 0 bases and at J to 6 bases, leaving 7 bases not matched to a gene. CDR3 nucleotides: TGCGCCAGCAGCCAAGATCCCCTAGCGGGAGACTCCGGGGAGCTGTTTTTT. Translated, it gives CASSQDPLAGDSGELFF.

This clone has more than one count but fewer than ten. The chain links TRBV5-1 to TRBJ2-2; tentative D call: TRBD2 (7 bases). The CDR3 has 15 amino acids. Germline V CDR1 and CDR2: SGHRS, YFSETQ. V shed 5 bases and J shed 5 bases, with 16 bases lying between them. The CDR3 DNA follows: TGCGCCAGCAGTTCGGGGGGCCCTCAAACCGGGGAGCTGTTTTTT. Residues: CASSSGGPQTGELFF.

The rearrangement links TRBV9 to TRBJ1-5; D not certain. V lost 0 bases, J lost 0 bases, and 10 bases lay in between. The CDR3 sequence is 16 residues long. The germline gives CDR1 SGDLS, CDR2 YYNGEE. This CDR3 reads CASSVVRPFSNQPQHF. The CDR3 DNA is TGTGCCAGCAGCGTAGTGAGGCCTTTTAGCAATCAGCCCCAGCATTTT.

This clone was found once. CDR3 residues: CASSTSPGDTIYF. CDR3 nucleotide sequence: TGCGCCAGCAGCACGAGTCCAGGGGACACCATATATTTT. This chain connects TRBV5-1 to TRBJ1-3, with D perhaps matching TRBD1 (6 bases). V was cut by 4 bases and J by 8 bases, with 13 bases left in between. The CDR3 consists of 13 residues. Germline lookup yields CDR1 SGHRS and CDR2 YFSETQ.

There are a few counts of this clone. The chain links TRBV9 to TRBJ2-3, with D unresolved. Germline V lookup: CDR1 SGDLS, CDR2 YYNGEE. CDR3 length: 15 amino acids. Trimming shortened V by 4 bases and J by 0 bases, and 12 bases separated the two germline ends. The CDR3 region has the DNA TGTGCCAGCAGCTCCCTTTCTTTGAGCACAGATACGCAGTATTTT. Its translation: CASSSLSLSTDTQYF.

The chain carries TRBV9 and TRBJ1-4; D is uncertain. Germline values: CDR1 SGDLS, CDR2 YYNGEE. The ends were cut back, 3 bases at V and 4 bases at J, with 16 bases in the middle. The CDR3 has 16 amino acids. The CDR3 loop reads CASSAGGRSGNEKLFF. DNA for the CDR3: TGTGCCAGCAGCGCAGGTGGACGGAGCGGTAATGAAAAACTGTTTTTT.

The V gene is TRBV28, the J gene TRBJ2-5; 7 nucleotides align to TRBD2. Per the germline V gene, CDR1 is MDHEN and CDR2 is SYDVKM. This CDR3 is built from 15 residues. Trimming took 2 bases from V and 5 from J; bases not matched to a gene: 8. CDR3 DNA: TGTGCCAGCAGTTTAGCGGGGGTAACTCGGGAGACCCAGTACTTC. This codes for CASSLAGVTRETQYF.

CDR3 sequence (DNA): TGTGCCAGCAGTCGGTCGGACAGGGATGGCTACACCTTC. Amino acid sequence: CASSRSDRDGYTF. The rearrangement uses TRBV6-5 and TRBJ1-2; 8 nucleotides align to TRBD1. Germline assignment: CDR1 MNHEY and CDR2 SVGAGI. Trimming at V came to 5 bases and at J to 6 bases, leaving 5 bases not matched to a gene. This CDR3 has 13 amino acids.

V usage is TRBV5-1 and J usage is TRBJ1-4; TRBD1 is a possible D gene (6 bases). The germline gives CDR1 SGHRS, CDR2 YFSETQ. V was cut by 1 base and J by 1 base, with 11 bases left in between. The CDR3 has 16 residues. CDR3 in amino acids: CASSLRGGKTNEKLFF. The CDR3 DNA is TGCGCCAGCAGCTTGAGGGGGGGGAAAACTAATGAAAAACTGTTTTTT. The variable domain in full, completed from reference TRBV5-1 and TRBJ1-4, reads KAGVTQTPRYLIKTRGQQVTLSCSPISGHRSVSWYQQTPGQGLQFLFEYFSETQRNKGNFPGRFSGRQFSNSRSEMNVSTLELGDSALYLCASSLRGGKTNEKLFFGSGTQLSVL.

This chain connects TRBV2 to TRBJ2-5, with 12 bases fitting TRBD2. Germline V gene lookup returns CDR1 SNHLY and CDR2 FYNNEI. The CDR3 consists of 14 residues. Trimming cost V 8 bases and J 4 bases; bases outside gene matches: 5. CDR3: CASRRLAGVETQYF. CDR3 sequence (DNA): TGTGCCAGCCGTAGACTAGCGGGAGTAGAGACCCAGTACTTC.